The 6 T cell receptor beta chains in this list originate from one sample, sequenced in a study of blood T cell repertoires in COVID-19. This table comes from immunoSEQ multiplex PCR, and its TCRdb copy is limited to in-frame clones, with some not included. The sample yields around 93,000 clones, approximately 80% seen once. The sample comprised peripheral blood. The origin of the receptors is a man between 60 and 70 years old with acute or convalescent COVID-19.

This chain links TRBV14 with TRBJ1-3; D possibly corresponds to TRBD1 (5 bases). The germline V and J ends were trimmed by 1 base and 4 bases, with 8 bases remaining between them. CDR3 size: 14 residues. Germline V gene lookup returns CDR1 SGHDN and CDR2 FVKESK. The CDR3 sequence is CASSQVPGGNTIYF. The CDR3, as DNA: TGTGCCAGCAGCCAAGTACCAGGGGGAAACACCATATATTTT.

This clone was counted once. V usage is TRBV7-9 and J usage is TRBJ1-1; D is ambiguous. Germline V lookup: CDR1 SEHNR, CDR2 FQNEAQ (reference sequence). The V end was cut by 1 base, the J end by 7 bases, with 16 bases between. The CDR3 totals 15 residues. The CDR3 DNA reads TGTGCCAGCAGCTTAGGGTTCGAGAGGGCCGGTGAAGCTTTCTTT. Its protein product is CASSLGFERAGEAFF.

This clone was found a few times. This chain uses TRBV19 with TRBJ1-2, with 11 bases matching TRBD1. CDR1 is LNHDA and CDR2 is SQIVND in the germline V gene (reference sequence). The J segment lost 6 bases and the V segment lost 5 bases, leaving 5 bases of the junction unmatched. CDR3 length equals 14 residues. CDR3 loop: CASSVKDRGHGYTF. In DNA form, the CDR3 reads TGTGCCAGTAGTGTTAAGGACAGGGGGCATGGCTACACCTTC.

Concerning this clone: The junction and the germline gene differ at one end; a read error may be behind it. This chain joins TRBV7-3 and TRBJ2-7; the D gene is possibly TRBD2 (6 bases). The length of the CDR3 is 13 residues. Per germline, CDR1 SGHTA and CDR2 FQGTGA. DNA of the CDR3: TGTGCCAGCAGCCTCACTAGCTCCCACGAGCAGTACTTC. Protein product: CASSLTSSHEQYF.

V is TRBV6-2 or TRBV6-3 and J is TRBJ1-2; possibly TRBD1 for D (5 bases). The CDR3 is 14 residues long. The V gene lost 5 bases and the J gene lost 0 bases, with 10 bases spanning the gap. The V gene's germline CDR1 is MNHEY and CDR2 SVGEGT. CDR3 protein: CASSRRGANYGYTF. CDR3 coding DNA: TGTGCCAGCAGTCGCCGGGGGGCTAACTATGGCTACACCTTC.

The rearrangement uses TRBV29-1 and TRBJ1-1, with D possibly matching TRBD1 (6 bases). Trimming pared 6 bases from V and 0 bases from J, leaving 14 bases between. Germline CDR1 and CDR2: SQVTM and ANQGSEA. The CDR3 is 14 residues long. CDR3 sequence (DNA): TGCAGCGTAATACCGGGACACTTGAACACTGAAGCTTTCTTT. Encoded protein: CSVIPGHLNTEAFF.